The 8 T cell receptor beta chains below all came from one sample that was sequenced in a study of beta chain features in type 1 diabetes (dated by TCRdb to between 2017 and 2018). Study-level results and caveats: In all four CD4+ subsets, TCRB CDR3 length was moderately but significantly shorter in type 1 diabetes patients.

Their target antigens are unknown. The library came from the immunoSEQ multiplex PCR assay. All of the isolated RNA was reverse transcribed with the High Capacity cDNA Reverse Transcription Kit, so expressed TCRB transcripts were sequenced. The source is immuneACCESS, and TCRdb retained only in-frame sequences with V and J called. Part of the clones is not carried over; for the studies checked, unresolved V genes explain less than half of this, and the remainder is unexplained. The sample profile shows under 300,000 clones; 14% of them were found once. About 0.018% of the sample is in the top ten clones. The sample taken for sequencing was naive CD4+ T cells from blood. The intended sense of this specimen's cell subset or site label: true naive CD4+ T cells. Every receptor here comes from a man aged 25-45 years with type 1 diabetes.

The sample holds a few counts of this clone. The chain couples TRBV5-4 to TRBJ1-1; 9 bases are a match to TRBD1. Germline-derived CDR1 and CDR2 are SGHNT and YYREEE (reference sequence). The CDR3 length is 14 residues. J gave up 5 bases and V 4 bases, and 6 bases lay outside the gene matches. The CDR3 loop reads CASSGGTGKTEAFF. The CDR3 nucleotides read TGTGCCAGCAGCGGGGGGACAGGGAAGACTGAAGCTTTCTTT. The whole variable domain, remainder taken from reference TRBV5-4 and TRBJ1-1, is ETGVTQSPTHLIKTRGQQVTLRCSSQSGHNTVSWYQQALGQGPQFIFQYYREEENGRGNFPPRFSGLQFPNYSSELNVNALELDDSALYLCASSGGTGKTEAFFGQGTRLTVV.

The V gene is TRBV5-1, the J gene TRBJ1-2; D call uncertain. The V and J ends lost 4 bases and 7 bases respectively, with 14 bases between them. There are 13 residues in the CDR3. The germline V gene has CDR1 SGHRS and CDR2 YFSETQ. In DNA, the CDR3 is TGCGCCAGCAGCGAAGTCGGGAGTCCTGGCTACACCTTC. As protein: CASSEVGSPGYTF.

Turning to this clone: The junction departs from the called germline gene at one end, perhaps through a read error. This chain links TRBV28 with TRBJ1-6; 7 bases are a match to TRBD1. CDR3 length: 12 amino acids. Per the germline V gene, CDR1 is MDHEN and CDR2 is SYDVKM. The CDR3 bases are TGTGCCAGCAGTTTAACCCTGACAGGGATAGACTTT. Translating it yields CASSLTLTGIDF.

This clone was observed a handful of times. The rearrangement links TRBV4-2 to TRBJ2-7; 11 bases are a match to TRBD2. CDR3 length: 17 residues. The ends lost 4 bases at V and 4 bases at J; junction bases unmatched: 12. In germline, CDR1 is LGHNA, CDR2 YNFKEQ. CDR3 region: CASSPPTSGSAVYEQYF. CDR3 nucleotides: TGTGCCAGCAGCCCCCCCACTAGCGGGAGCGCCGTATACGAGCAGTACTTC.

The rearrangement joins TRBV6-1 to TRBJ2-2; tentatively, D is TRBD1 (6 bases). Trimming cost V 4 bases and J 7 bases, with 10 bases left between them. The germline V gene encodes CDR1 MNHNS and CDR2 SASEGT. The CDR3 loop spans 13 amino acids. CDR3 DNA: TGTGCCAGCAGTGGAACAGGGATCGGGGAGCTGTTTTTT. It specifies CASSGTGIGELFF.

The chain uses TRBV11-2 and TRBJ1-2, with TRBD1 matching over 8 bases. The germline V gene has CDR1 SGHAT and CDR2 FQNNGV. The junction had 7 bases not matched to a gene; V was cut back by 0 bases and J by 4 bases. The CDR3 extends over 16 amino acids. This CDR3 is CASSLDDRGGGYGYTF. As DNA, the CDR3 is TGTGCCAGCAGCTTAGACGACAGGGGTGGTGGCTATGGCTACACCTTC.

The genes are TRBV7-8 and TRBJ1-1; D is ambiguous. V was pared by 3 bases and J by 3 bases, with 8 bases between. Germline assignment: CDR1 SGHVS and CDR2 FQNEAQ. The CDR3 runs 13 residues. CDR3 sequence (DNA): TGTGCCAGCAGCTTTACCGGGGACACTGAAGCTTTCTTT. Translation: CASSFTGDTEAFF.

J is TRBJ1-5 and V is TRBV6-1; no clear D gene. Germline V gene data show CDR1 as MNHNS and CDR2 as SASEGT. The CDR3 contains 13 residues. Trimming pared 1 base from V and 6 bases from J, leaving 7 bases between. Here the CDR3 reads CASSEGSSQPQHF. The CDR3 nucleotides are TGTGCCAGCAGTGAAGGGTCGAGTCAGCCCCAGCATTTT.